This section outlines one T cell receptor beta chain sequence together with its context. What it binds is unknown. Libraries were prepared by immunoSEQ multiplex PCR; TCRdb keeps only in-frame clonotypes and omits some of them. Among millions of clones, around 95% were seen once, and the ten largest hold 0.13%. HIV-negative, healthy adults without recent acute infections or vaccinations were the donors. The CDR3 sequence is 13 residues long. The germline gives CDR1 GTSNPN, CDR2 SVGIG (reference sequence). Trimming removed 2 bases from V and 6 bases from J, with 12 bases in between. This entry comes from a study of shared clonotypes between healthy human individuals. The study's findings and limits: Non-shared clonotypes were found to have lower generation probabilities than the clonotypes that were shared by all four of the sorted-subset donors.

The origin of this receptor is a man younger than 35 in good health. This chain connects TRBV30 to TRBJ2-3, with D uncertain. Input material: naive CD4+ T cells sorted from blood. Subset reported: CD45RA+ positively selected. The CDR3 DNA reads TGTGCCTGGAGTATTGGGAAGACCGATACGCAGTATTTT. This codes for CAWSIGKTDTQYF.